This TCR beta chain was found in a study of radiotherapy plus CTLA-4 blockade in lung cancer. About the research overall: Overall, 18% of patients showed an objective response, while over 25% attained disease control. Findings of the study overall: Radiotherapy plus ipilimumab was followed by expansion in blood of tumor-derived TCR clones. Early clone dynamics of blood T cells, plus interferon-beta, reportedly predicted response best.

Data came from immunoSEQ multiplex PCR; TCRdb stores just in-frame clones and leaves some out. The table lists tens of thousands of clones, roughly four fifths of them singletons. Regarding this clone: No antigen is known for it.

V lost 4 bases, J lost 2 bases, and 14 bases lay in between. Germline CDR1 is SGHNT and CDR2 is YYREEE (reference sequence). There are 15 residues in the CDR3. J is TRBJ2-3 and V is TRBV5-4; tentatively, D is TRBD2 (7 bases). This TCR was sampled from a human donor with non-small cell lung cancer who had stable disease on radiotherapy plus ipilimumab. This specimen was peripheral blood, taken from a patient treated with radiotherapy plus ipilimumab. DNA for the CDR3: TGTGCCAGCAGCCCAAGAGGGGGGGCCACAGATACGCAGTATTTT. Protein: CASSPRGGATDTQYF.